Below, 27 T cell receptor beta chains from the same sample are listed, as sequenced in a study of T-cell reconstitution after alpha-beta-depleted transplantation in children. For TCRbeta, the library was prepared with unique molecular identifiers. TCRdb ran MiXCR on the PCR reads and lists one entry per CDR3 protein. The repertoire consists of a few hundred thousand distinct CDR3 sequences, with approximately 42% occurring once and the leading ten covering roughly a quarter. Sequenced material: PBMCs, taken before TCRalphabeta/CD19-depleted stem cell transplant. These receptors came from a girl aged 2 to 9 with aplastic anemia, due to receive a stem cell transplant.

This clonotype was detected a few times. The chain is built from TRBV5-1 and TRBJ2-3; D is unclear. The germline gives CDR1 SGHRS, CDR2 YFSETQ. The CDR3 loop spans 15 amino acids. The V and J ends lost 4 bases and 4 bases respectively, with 16 bases between them. The CDR3 nucleotides are TGCGCCAGCAGCCCCTTTGAAAGGGAAGCAGATACGCAGTATTTT. This encodes CASSPFEREADTQYF.

This clonotype was seen many times. This chain joins TRBV5-1 and TRBJ2-1; possibly TRBD1 or TRBD2 for D (6 bases each). This CDR3 region has 18 residues. V lost 1 base, J lost 5 bases, and 22 bases lay in between. CDR1 and CDR2 from the germline V gene are SGHRS and YFSETQ. The CDR3 bases are TGCGCCAGCAGCTTGAGAGCCTCCTCAGGGGCGGGAAACAATGAGCAGTTCTTC. As protein: CASSLRASSGAGNNEQFF.

This clonotype was counted at least ten times. The chain combines TRBV14 with TRBJ2-7, with D perhaps TRBD1 or TRBD2 (5 bases each). With 5 bases removed from V and 12 bases from J, the gap between germline ends came to 20 bases. This CDR3 has 13 amino acids. Germline V lookup: CDR1 SGHDN, CDR2 FVKESK. CDR3 bases: TGTGCCAGCAGCAAAGCAGGGAGTTCGGGAATGTACTTC. It yields the protein CASSKAGSSGMYF.

In this sample, this clonotype turned up a few times. A read error may account for a junction end that differs from germline. The rearrangement uses TRBV30 and TRBJ2-7; 9 positions agree with TRBD1. The CDR3 runs 14 residues. The germline gives CDR1 GTSNPN, CDR2 SVGIG (reference sequence). CDR3: CACDPGQGSSEQYF. The CDR3 nucleotides read TGTGCCTGTGACCCGGGACAGGGATCCTCCGAGCAGTACTTC.

This clonotype was observed a few times. The rearrangement joins TRBV7-2 to TRBJ2-2, with a tentative D call TRBD1 (6 bases). Germline lookup yields CDR1 SGHTA and CDR2 FQGNSA. V was pared by 1 base and J by 2 bases, with 11 bases between. The CDR3 runs 16 residues. This chain's CDR3 is CASSLVGAINTGELFF. CDR3 coding DNA: TGTGCCAGCAGCTTAGTGGGGGCTATTAACACCGGGGAGCTGTTTTTT.

The genes are TRBV5-1 and TRBJ1-6; no firm D call. Germline V gene data show CDR1 as SGHRS and CDR2 as YFSETQ. Trimming removed 1 base from V and 0 bases from J, with 11 bases in between. The CDR3 length is 17 residues. CDR3 residues: CASSLQAPSSYNSPLHF. The CDR3 nucleotides read TGCGCCAGCAGCTTGCAAGCACCCAGCTCCTATAATTCACCCCTCCACTTT.

This clonotype appeared a few times. This chain joins TRBV6-5 and TRBJ2-7, with TRBD2 matching 9 bases. Germline V gene sequence: CDR1 MNHEY, CDR2 SVGAGI. V gave up 4 bases and J gave up 4 bases; unmatched junction bases: 5. The CDR3 loop spans 14 amino acids. The CDR3 coding sequence is TGTGCCAGCAGTTTCGGGCTAGCGGGGTACGAGCAGTACTTC. The encoded protein is CASSFGLAGYEQYF.

This clonotype was picked up many times. J is TRBJ2-1 and V is TRBV15; D not resolved. Germline V gene data show CDR1 as LNHNV and CDR2 as YYDKDF (reference sequence). The CDR3 loop spans 13 amino acids. V lost 0 bases, J lost 14 bases, and 14 bases lay in between. CDR3: CATSRDLLALKFF. In nucleotides, the CDR3 is TGTGCCACCAGCAGAGATCTCTTAGCCTTGAAGTTCTTC.

In its sample, this clonotype was seen many times. The gene calls are TRBV7-2 and TRBJ1-5; tentatively, D is TRBD1 (5 bases). The CDR3 is 15 amino acids. CDR1 and CDR2 (germline): SGHTA, FQGNSA. Trimming cost V 5 bases and J 2 bases, with 13 bases left between them. DNA for the CDR3: TGTGCCAGCAGCCAAACGGGGGTGGGCAATCAGCCCCAGCATTTT. Translation: CASSQTGVGNQPQHF.

This chain uses TRBV7-3 with TRBJ2-1; TRBD1 might be the D (6 bases). The germline gives CDR1 SGHTA, CDR2 FQGTGA. This CDR3 is built from 12 residues. The V and J ends lost 5 bases and 9 bases respectively, with 11 bases between them. The CDR3 reads CASSPGVGEQFF. The DNA of the CDR3 is TGTGCCAGCAGCCCAGGGGTCGGTGAGCAGTTCTTC.

This clonotype was picked up many times. The chain employs TRBV5-5 and TRBJ2-5, with 7 bases matching TRBD2. The CDR3 is 14 residues long. Germline CDR1 and CDR2: SGHKS and YYEKEE (reference sequence). The V gene end was trimmed by 2 bases and the J gene end by 4 bases; junction bases not matched to a gene: 5. In DNA form, the CDR3 reads TGTGCCAGCAGCTTATCCCCGGGAGGAGAGACCCAGTACTTC. This gives the protein CASSLSPGGETQYF.

A few counts support this clonotype. The V call is TRBV20-1, the J call TRBJ2-7; weak D call: TRBD1 (6 bases). Trimming removed 3 bases from V and 5 bases from J, with 17 bases in between. The CDR3 is 14 amino acids. Per the germline V gene, CDR1 is DFQATT and CDR2 is SNEGSKA (reference sequence). The CDR3 region is CSARGQGRLDEQYF. In nucleotides, the CDR3 is TGCAGTGCTAGGGGGCAGGGGCGCTTGGACGAGCAGTACTTC.

This clonotype occurred a few times. V and J are TRBV5-1 and TRBJ1-2; possibly TRBD1 for D (5 bases). The CDR3 covers 14 residues. V was shortened by 2 bases and J by 8 bases, with 16 bases between the two germline ends. The germline gives CDR1 SGHRS, CDR2 YFSETQ. The chain's CDR3 is CASSLGTDFAGYTF. CDR3 sequence (DNA): TGCGCCAGCAGCTTAGGGACGGACTTTGCCGGCTACACCTTC.

The table lists this clonotype with many counts. This rearrangement joins TRBV12-3 or TRBV12-4 to TRBJ2-7, with 7 bases fitting TRBD1. Germline trimming cut 3 bases from V and 6 bases from J; bases unmatched to any gene: 5. The CDR3 contains 13 residues. As DNA, the CDR3 is TGTGCCAGCAGTTTGGGGACAGTTCCCGAGCAGTACTTC. It codes for CASSLGTVPEQYF.

The sample holds many counts of this clonotype. The rearrangement uses TRBV27 and TRBJ2-3; D unresolved. CDR1 and CDR2 (germline): MNHEY, SMNVEV (reference sequence). The CDR3 sequence is 13 residues long. V lost 2 bases and J lost 3, with 6 bases in between. DNA of the CDR3: TGTGCCAGCAGTTTAGAAGGGACAGATACGCAGTATTTT. Amino acids: CASSLEGTDTQYF.

The J gene is TRBJ2-5, the V gene TRBV29-1, with D possibly matching TRBD1 (5 bases). Trimming removed 7 bases at V and 5 bases at J, with 17 bases between. The CDR3 is made up of 13 amino acids. Germline assignment: CDR1 SQVTM and CDR2 ANQGSEA. Here the CDR3 DNA reads TGCAGCGCTTTGAAGGGGTTCCAGGAGACCCAGTACTTC. Protein sequence: CSALKGFQETQYF. Full variable domain (rest looked up from reference TRBV29-1 and TRBJ2-5): SAVISQKPSRDICQRGTSLTIQCQVDSQVTMMFWYRQQPGQSLTLIATANQGSEATYESGFVIDKFPISRPNLTFSTLTVSNMSPEDSSIYLCSALKGFQETQYFGPGTRLLVL.

This chain links TRBV7-2 with TRBJ2-3; 15 bases agree with TRBD2. The trim removed 4 bases at V and 6 bases at J, leaving 8 bases unmatched. The CDR3 length is 17 residues. Germline V gene sequence: CDR1 SGHTA, CDR2 FQGNSA. The CDR3 sequence is CASSSRTSGGGQDTQYF. Written as DNA, the CDR3 is TGTGCCAGCAGCTCTCGGACTAGCGGGGGGGGCCAGGATACGCAGTATTTT.

There are a few counts of this clonotype. The rearrangement links TRBV5-6 to TRBJ2-1; 7 nucleotides align to TRBD2. CDR1 is SGHDT, CDR2 YYEEEE, per germline. J was trimmed by 9 bases and V by 2 bases; bases with no gene match: 11. The CDR3 spans 15 residues. CDR3 region: CASSLGGRGWVEQFF. In DNA, the CDR3 is TGTGCCAGCAGCTTAGGCGGGAGAGGGTGGGTTGAGCAGTTCTTC.

The gene calls are TRBV25-1 and TRBJ2-2; 10 bases are shared with TRBD1. The junction had 11 bases not matched to a gene; V was cut back by 4 bases and J by 0 bases. Germline CDR1 is MGHDK and CDR2 is SYGVNS. The CDR3 length is 19 residues. The CDR3 region is CASSAPPSGTGANTGELFF. The CDR3 nucleotides read TGTGCCAGCAGTGCCCCCCCTTCCGGGACAGGGGCGAACACCGGGGAGCTGTTTTTT.

The V call is TRBV7-6, the J call TRBJ2-5; possibly TRBD1 for D (5 bases). The V gene lost 5 bases and the J gene lost 3 bases, with 22 bases spanning the gap. Per the germline V gene, CDR1 is SGHVS and CDR2 is FNYEAQ. CDR3 length: 17 amino acids. This CDR3 reads CASSRRTTWDSEETQYF. CDR3 in DNA: TGTGCCAGCAGCCGCCGGACAACCTGGGATAGTGAAGAGACCCAGTACTTC.

The chain couples TRBV7-6 to TRBJ2-1; D uncertain. Germline lookup yields CDR1 SGHVS and CDR2 FNYEAQ. Deletions cut 4 bases from V and 0 bases from J, with 13 bases between. The CDR3 runs 16 residues. CDR3 protein: CASSSTNSRSYNEQFF. CDR3 nucleotide sequence: TGTGCCAGCAGCTCTACGAACTCCCGCTCCTACAATGAGCAGTTCTTC.

This chain connects TRBV7-2 to TRBJ1-1; D might be TRBD1 (5 bases). Germline V lookup: CDR1 SGHTA, CDR2 FQGNSA. The CDR3 totals 13 residues. The V end was cut by 5 bases, the J end by 4 bases, with 11 bases between. CDR3 DNA: TGTGCCAGCAGCCCACAGGATGGCACTGAAGCTTTCTTT. Its protein is CASSPQDGTEAFF.

V is TRBV7-9 and J is TRBJ2-2; the D gene is possibly TRBD1 (6 bases). Germline V gene lookup returns CDR1 SEHNR and CDR2 FQNEAQ (reference sequence). Trimming left V 4 bases short and J 6 bases short, with 15 bases between. The CDR3 has 15 residues. The CDR3 loop is CASSSPGELSGELFF. In DNA, the CDR3 is TGTGCCAGCAGCTCACCAGGGGAATTGTCCGGGGAGCTGTTTTTT.

The sample holds one count of this clonotype. The chain carries TRBV7-6 and TRBJ2-7; 7 bases align to TRBD1. V was pared by 0 bases and J by 5 bases, with 13 bases of the junction left unmatched. The CDR3 consists of 17 residues. The germline V gene has CDR1 SGHVS and CDR2 FNYEAQ. CDR3 nucleotides: TGTGCCAGCAGCTTAGCGAGCCTCGGACAGGCAGCTAACGAGCAGTACTTC. It yields the protein CASSLASLGQAANEQYF.

Ten or more counts support this clonotype. The V call is TRBV14, the J call TRBJ1-1; maybe TRBD1 (5 bases). In germline, CDR1 is SGHDN, CDR2 FVKESK. The CDR3 covers 12 residues. Trimming took off 4 bases at V and 3 bases at J, with 6 bases between the two ends. The CDR3 sequence: CASSPGYTEAFF. DNA for the CDR3: TGTGCCAGCAGCCCAGGGTACACTGAAGCTTTCTTT. The complete variable domain, with remaining parts taken from reference TRBV14 and TRBJ1-1, reads EAGVTQFPSHSVIEKGQTVTLRCDPISGHDNLYWYRRVMGKEIKFLLHFVKESKQDESGMPNNRFLAERTGGTYSTLKVQPAELEDSGVYFCASSPGYTEAFFGQGTRLTVV.

The CDR3 sequence: CASSRRPVDQPQHF. CDR3 coding DNA: TGTGCCAGCAGTCGCCGCCCGGTGGATCAGCCCCAGCATTTT. The rearrangement links TRBV12-3 or TRBV12-4 to TRBJ1-5; D unclear. The germline V and J ends were trimmed by 5 bases and 5 bases, with 13 bases remaining between them. The CDR3 spans 14 residues.

This clonotype came up once. An end of the junction differs from the germline gene, which may be a read error. The chain's CDR3 is CCARGKWQPPTVSNQPQHF. The CDR3 DNA follows: TGCTGTGCTAGAGGCAAGTGGCAACCCCCTACTGTCAGCAATCAGCCCCAGCATTTT. The chain recombines TRBV20-1 with TRBJ1-5; D gene unclear. CDR1 is DFQATT and CDR2 is SNEGSKA in the germline V gene (reference sequence). The CDR3 is 19 amino acids.